Listed here is a single TCR beta chain. This sample was taken from a study of control samples from healthy donors and cancer patients. The data were produced by immunoSEQ multiplex PCR, yet TCRdb's version contains in-frame clones alone and is incomplete. This table has about 130,000 clones, around 94% appearing once. The length of the CDR3 is 15 residues. The V end was cut by 4 bases, the J end by 3 bases, with 11 bases between. CDR1 is SGDLS and CDR2 is YYNGEE in the germline V gene. The source material was PBMCs. This clonotype originated in an elderly man with head and neck cancer. This chain links TRBV9 with TRBJ1-6; unclear D gene. DNA of the CDR3: TGTGCCAGCAGCCCTCAGGCGTTCTATAATTCACCCCTCCACTTT. It encodes CASSPQAFYNSPLHF. The whole variable domain, filled in from reference TRBV9 and TRBJ1-6, reads DSGVTQTPKHLITATGQRVTLRCSPRSGDLSVYWYQQSLDQGLQFLIQYYNGEERAKGNILERFSAQQFPDLHSELNLSSLELGDSALYFCASSPQAFYNSPLHFGNGTRLTVT.